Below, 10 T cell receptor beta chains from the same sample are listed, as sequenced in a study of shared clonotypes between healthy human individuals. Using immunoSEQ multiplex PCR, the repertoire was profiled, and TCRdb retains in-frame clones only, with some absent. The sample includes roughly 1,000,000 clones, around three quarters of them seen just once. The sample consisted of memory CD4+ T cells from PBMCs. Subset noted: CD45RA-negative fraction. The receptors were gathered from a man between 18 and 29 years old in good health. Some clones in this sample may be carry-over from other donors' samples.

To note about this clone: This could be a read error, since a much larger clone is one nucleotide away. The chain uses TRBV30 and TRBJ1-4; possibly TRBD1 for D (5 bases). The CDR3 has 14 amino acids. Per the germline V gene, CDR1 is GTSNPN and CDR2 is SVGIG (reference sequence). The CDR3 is CAWSERGGIEKLLF. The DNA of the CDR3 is TGTGCCTGGAGTGAGCGGGGGGGGATTGAAAAACTGCTTTTT.

The CDR3, as DNA: TGTGCCAGTACCTTAGCGGGAGCAGGAGATACGCAGTATTTT. It yields the protein CASTLAGAGDTQYF. The gene calls are TRBV19 and TRBJ2-3, with TRBD2 matching over 9 bases. The germline V gene encodes CDR1 LNHDA and CDR2 SQIVND (reference sequence). J gave up 5 bases and V 7 bases, and 7 bases lay outside the gene matches. The CDR3 consists of 14 residues.

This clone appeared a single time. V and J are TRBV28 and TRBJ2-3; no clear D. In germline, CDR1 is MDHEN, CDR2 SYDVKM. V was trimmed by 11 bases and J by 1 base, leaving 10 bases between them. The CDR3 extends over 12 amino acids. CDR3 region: CAAGPGTDTQYF. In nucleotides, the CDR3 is TGTGCCGCCGGTCCCGGCACAGATACGCAGTATTTT.

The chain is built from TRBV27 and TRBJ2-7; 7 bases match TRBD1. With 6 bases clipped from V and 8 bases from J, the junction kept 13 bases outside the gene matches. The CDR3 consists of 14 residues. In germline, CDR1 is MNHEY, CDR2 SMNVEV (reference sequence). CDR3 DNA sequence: TGTGCCAGCAGCGCCTTGGGACAGTCCGGAAAGCAGTACTTC. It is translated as CASSALGQSGKQYF.

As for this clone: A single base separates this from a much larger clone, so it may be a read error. The CDR3: CASSPAWNYGYTF. Here the CDR3 DNA reads TGTGCCAGCTCACCAGCCTGGAACTATGGCTACACCTTC. The chain links TRBV18 to TRBJ1-2; D uncertain. The CDR3 length is 13 residues. Germline CDR1 is KGHSH and CDR2 is LQKENI. V was cut by 2 bases and J by 2 bases, with 6 bases left in between.

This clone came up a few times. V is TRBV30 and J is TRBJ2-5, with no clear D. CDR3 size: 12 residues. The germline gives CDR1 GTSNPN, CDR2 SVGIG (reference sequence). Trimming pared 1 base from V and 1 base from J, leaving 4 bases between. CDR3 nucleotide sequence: TGTGCCTGGAGTGGACCCCAAGAGACCCAGTACTTC. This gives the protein CAWSGPQETQYF.

The CDR3 protein is CASSDVLAGGYEQYF. CDR3 in DNA: TGTGCCAGCAGCGACGTCCTAGCGGGAGGTTACGAGCAGTACTTC. The chain combines TRBV5-4 with TRBJ2-7; 11 bases are shared with TRBD2. Germline CDR1 and CDR2: SGHNT and YYREEE (reference sequence). The CDR3 sequence is 15 residues long. After removal of 4 bases from V and 4 bases from J, the junction contained 7 bases not matched to a gene.

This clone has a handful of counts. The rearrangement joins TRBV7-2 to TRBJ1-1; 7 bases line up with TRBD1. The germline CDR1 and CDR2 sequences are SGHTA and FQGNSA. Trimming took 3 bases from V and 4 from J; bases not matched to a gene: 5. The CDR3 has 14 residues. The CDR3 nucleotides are TGTGCCAGCAGCTTCACGCCAGGGGGCACTGAAGCTTTCTTT. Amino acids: CASSFTPGGTEAFF.

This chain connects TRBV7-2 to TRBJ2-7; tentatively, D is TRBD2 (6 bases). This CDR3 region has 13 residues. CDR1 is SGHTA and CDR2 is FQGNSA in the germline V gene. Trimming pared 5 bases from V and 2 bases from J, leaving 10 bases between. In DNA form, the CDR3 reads TGTGCCAGCAGCAACCGCGGGACCTACGAGCAGTACTTC. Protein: CASSNRGTYEQYF.

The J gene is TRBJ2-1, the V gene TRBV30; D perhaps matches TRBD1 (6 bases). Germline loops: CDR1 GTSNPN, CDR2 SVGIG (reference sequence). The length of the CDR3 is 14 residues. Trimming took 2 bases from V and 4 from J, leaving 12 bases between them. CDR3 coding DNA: TGTGCCTGGAGTAGGGACAATCCTTACAATGAGCAGTTCTTC. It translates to CAWSRDNPYNEQFF.